The rows below give T cell receptor beta chains drawn from one sample of a study of graft-versus-host responses after intestinal transplantation. For these TCRs, the target antigens are not known. Sequencing used immunoSEQ multiplex PCR; TCRdb keeps in-frame clones, though not all of them. The sample lists 41,000 or so clones, roughly 95% occurring once. Sample: unstimulated CD8+ T cells sorted from spleen or lymph node cells, taken before transplant. All receptors derive from a human donor who was the organ donor for an intestinal transplant. Each CDR3 is given with its conserved first and last residue. Each record gives: D gene, V gene, clone size, J gene, CDR3 protein, CDR3 DNA. The D gene is left open where the match is weak. The size entry is marked missing in some rows and otherwise reads once, few, many or a size class.

.,TRBV2,.,TRBJ2-2,CASLRDGLETGELFF,TGTGCCAGCCTTCGGGACGGTCTGGAGACCGGGGAGCTGTTTTTT
TRBD2,TRBV5-8,.,TRBJ2-5,CASSFAPWASGGHTRETQYF,TGTGCCAGCAGCTTTGCACCGTGGGCTAGCGGGGGCCACACTCGGGAGACCCAGTACTTC
TRBD2,TRBV4-3,few,TRBJ2-2,CASSQEIGGAITGELFF,TGCGCCAGCAGCCAAGAAATCGGGGGGGCTATCACCGGGGAGCTGTTTTTT
TRBD2,TRBV5-4,.,TRBJ2-5,CASSRGGVETQYF,TGTGCCAGCAGCCGGGGGGGTGTGGAGACCCAGTACTTC
.,TRBV5-1,.,TRBJ1-3,CASSWTASTSGNTIYF,TGCGCCAGCAGCTGGACAGCTTCTACCTCTGGAAACACCATATATTTT
TRBD2,TRBV13,once,TRBJ2-5,CASSSTTVAGYQETQYF,TGTGCCAGCAGCTCGACCACTGTAGCGGGGTACCAAGAGACCCAGTACTTC
.,TRBV4-3,.,TRBJ2-7,CASSHEDPSTGCEQYF,TGCGCCAGCAGCCACGAAGATCCAAGCACAGGGTGCGAGCAGTACTTC
.,TRBV27,.,TRBJ2-3,CASSLWGFADTQYF,TGTGCCAGCAGTTTATGGGGTTTCGCAGATACGCAGTATTTT
TRBD1,TRBV4-1,few,TRBJ1-3,CASSQGQGVFGNTIYF,TGCGCCAGCAGCCAAGGACAGGGAGTATTTGGAAACACCATATATTTT
TRBD1,TRBV7-3,.,TRBJ1-6,CASSLERTGAHSPLHF,TGTGCCAGCAGCCTCGAGCGGACAGGGGCCCATTCACCCCTCCACTTT
.,TRBV4-1,once,TRBJ2-7,CASSPRDITYEQYF,TGCGCCAGCAGCCCTCGGGACATCACCTACGAGCAGTACTTC
TRBD1,TRBV7-9,.,TRBJ1-2,CASSYSTGQGFYGYTF,TGTGCCAGCAGCTACTCGACGGGACAGGGGTTTTATGGCTACACCTTC
.,TRBV7-8,.,TRBJ2-7,CASSLSPRTPAESYEQYF,TGTGCCAGCAGCTTATCCCCTAGAACCCCAGCGGAGTCCTACGAGCAGTACTTC
TRBD1,TRBV6-1,.,TRBJ1-1,CASTDRGMNTEAFF,TGTGCCAGCACGGACAGGGGAATGAACACTGAGGCTTTCTTT
.,TRBV29-1,.,TRBJ2-7,CSVVLQGKGLHEQYF,TGCAGCGTGGTACTTCAGGGTAAGGGACTCCACGAGCAGTACTTC
.,TRBV27,.,TRBJ2-7,CASSLQGSPYEQYF,TGTGCCAGCAGTTTACAGGGATCCCCCTACGAGCAGTACTTC
.,TRBV14,.,TRBJ1-6,CASSQDGGWGKRDSPLHF,TGTGCCAGCAGCCAAGATGGGGGGTGGGGTAAGAGGGATTCACCCCTCCACTTT
.,TRBV9,.,TRBJ1-2,CASSDDPRGVRYGYTF,TGTGCCAGCAGCGATGACCCCAGGGGAGTGAGGTATGGCTACACCTTC
.,TRBV4-3,.,TRBJ2-1,CASSQGVVTYNEQFF,TGCGCCAGCAGCCAAGGGGTAGTAACCTACAATGAGCAGTTCTTC
.,TRBV19,few,TRBJ2-7,CASGQSWDEQYF,TGTGCCAGTGGACAGTCATGGGACGAGCAGTACTTC
TRBD2,TRBV6-1,few,TRBJ2-2,CAGQVGGGATGELFF,TGTGCCGGCCAGGTGGGCGGGGGGGCTACCGGGGAGCTGTTTTTT
.,TRBV6-1,.,TRBJ2-3,CASSAILAVSTDTQYF,TGTGCCAGCAGTGCAATACTAGCAGTTAGCACAGATACGCAGTATTTT
.,TRBV5-4,.,TRBJ2-6,CASSLGSFFSGANVLTF,TGTGCCAGCAGCTTAGGGTCCTTTTTCTCTGGGGCCAACGTCCTGACTTTC
.,TRBV11-2,.,TRBJ2-3,CASSPGIASTDTQYF,TGTGCCAGCAGCCCCGGGATAGCGAGCACAGATACGCAGTATTTT
TRBD2,TRBV4-1,.,TRBJ2-7,CASSELAGGYEQYF,TGCGCCAGCAGTGAGCTAGCGGGGGGCTACGAGCAGTACTTC
.,TRBV7-9,.,TRBJ1-4,CASSSSPPTTNERLFF,TGTGCCAGCAGCTCTAGCCCACCTACAACTAATGAAAGACTGTTTTTT
TRBD1,TRBV30,.,TRBJ2-7,CASRGTGDYEQYF,TGTGCTTCAAGGGGGACAGGGGACTACGAGCAGTACTTC
.,TRBV6-6,.,TRBJ1-5,CASSYVGSNQPQHF,TGTGCCAGCAGTTATGTAGGGAGCAATCAGCCCCAGCATTTT
TRBD1,TRBV7-9,.,TRBJ2-7,CASSPNTGARDEQYF,TGTGCCAGCAGCCCGAATACAGGGGCCCGAGACGAGCAGTACTTC
.,TRBV11-2,.,TRBJ2-7,CASSWPGRGETYEQYF,TGTGCCAGCAGCTGGCCTGGCAGGGGAGAAACCTACGAGCAGTACTTC
.,TRBV7-9,.,TRBJ1-5,CASSLGRNSNQPQHF,TGTGCCAGCAGCTTAGGTCGAAATAGCAATCAGCCCCAGCATTTT
TRBD2,TRBV9,.,TRBJ2-1,CASSHRGGVSSYNEQFF,TGTGCCAGCAGCCACCGCGGGGGGGTGAGCTCCTACAATGAGCAGTTCTTC
TRBD1,TRBV2,.,TRBJ1-5,CASKDRESNQPQHF,TGTGCCAGCAAGGACAGGGAGAGCAATCAGCCCCAGCATTTT
.,TRBV4-3,.,TRBJ2-7,CASSQVIGGGSYEQYF,TGCGCCAGCAGCCAAGTAATAGGGGGGGGCTCCTACGAGCAGTACTTC
.,TRBV4-3,.,TRBJ2-2,CASSHYTGTGELFF,TGCGCCAGCAGCCATTATACGGGCACCGGGGAGCTGTTTTTT